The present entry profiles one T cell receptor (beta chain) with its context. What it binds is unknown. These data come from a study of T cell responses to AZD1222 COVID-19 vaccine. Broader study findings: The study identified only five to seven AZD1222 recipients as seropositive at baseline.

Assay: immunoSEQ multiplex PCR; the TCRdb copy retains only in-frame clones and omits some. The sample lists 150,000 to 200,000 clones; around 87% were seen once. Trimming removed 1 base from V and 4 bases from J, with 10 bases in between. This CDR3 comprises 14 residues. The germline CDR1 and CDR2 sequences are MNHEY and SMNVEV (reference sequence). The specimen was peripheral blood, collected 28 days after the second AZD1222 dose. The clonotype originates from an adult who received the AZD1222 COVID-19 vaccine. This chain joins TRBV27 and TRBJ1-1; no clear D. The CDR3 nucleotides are TGTGCCAGCAGTTTATACGACACTTTCACTGAAGCTTTCTTT. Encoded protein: CASSLYDTFTEAFF.